Following are 13 T cell receptor beta chains from one sample sequenced in a study of T cells in Graves' hyperthyroidism and ophthalmopathy. Template material for amplifying TCR beta CDR3 regions consisted of RNA transcripts. With the HTBI primer set, the TCR CDR3 went through a first round of RT-PCR. From the multiplex PCR reads, TCRdb called clonotypes with MiXCR, one entry per CDR3 protein. The sample lists 350,000 to 450,000 distinct CDR3 sequences; roughly 15% were seen once. Sequencing was performed on blood. The receptors here all came from a young woman with Graves' hyperthyroidism that later progressed to Graves' ophthalmopathy.

The rearrangement links TRBV4-1 to TRBJ1-4; no reliable D call. The CDR3 covers 15 residues. With 2 bases removed from V and 5 bases from J, the gap between germline ends came to 12 bases. The V gene's germline CDR1 is MGHRA and CDR2 YSYEKL. The CDR3, as DNA: TGCGCCAGCAGCCAAACAATAAGGAACAATGAAAAACTGTTTTTT. Translating gives CASSQTIRNNEKLFF.

As concerns this clonotype: This may stem from a read error, because a much larger clone lies one nucleotide away. V gene TRBV5-1 combines with J gene TRBJ1-2, with 7 bases aligning to TRBD1. CDR3 size: 14 residues. With V trimmed by 8 bases and J by 4 bases, 11 bases remained unmatched. Per the germline V gene, CDR1 is SGHRS and CDR2 is YFSETQ. CDR3 residues: CARTQTGMSYGYTF. Written as DNA, the CDR3 is TGCGCCAGAACCCAGACAGGGATGAGCTATGGCTACACCTTC.

This clonotype appeared many times. The V gene is TRBV9, the J gene TRBJ2-5; perhaps TRBD2 as D (6 bases). This CDR3 has 15 residues. CDR1 is SGDLS and CDR2 is YYNGEE in the germline V gene. Deletions cut 0 bases from V and 0 bases from J, with 9 bases between. The CDR3 region is CASSVVSGDQETQYF. The CDR3, as DNA: TGTGCCAGCAGCGTAGTTTCGGGGGACCAAGAGACCCAGTACTTC.

The sample holds many counts of this clonotype. The V and J genes are TRBV19 and TRBJ1-1; D gene uncertain. The CDR3 contains 14 residues. V lost 1 base and J 4 bases, leaving 10 bases between the germline ends. Germline V gene data show CDR1 as LNHDA and CDR2 as SQIVND (reference sequence). The CDR3 spells CASSIGALITEAFF. CDR3 in DNA: TGTGCCAGTAGTATAGGAGCGTTAATCACTGAAGCTTTCTTT.

This clonotype has ten or more counts. The chain employs TRBV11-2 and TRBJ1-4; D unclear. Looked up from germline, CDR1 is SGHAT and CDR2 is FQNNGV. This CDR3 has 20 amino acids. V gave up 5 bases and J gave up 6 bases, with 31 bases separating them. The CDR3 spells CASSARTLTLSTPFDEKLFF. DNA of the CDR3: TGTGCCAGCAGCGCCCGAACCTTGACACTATCAACCCCTTTTGATGAAAAACTGTTTTTT.

The table lists this clonotype with a few counts. V gene TRBV6-1 combines with J gene TRBJ2-7, with TRBD1 matching 7 bases. CDR1 and CDR2 (germline): MNHNS, SASEGT. V gave up 1 base and J gave up 3 bases; unmatched junction bases: 3. The CDR3 has 14 amino acids. The CDR3 DNA reads as TGTGCCAGCAGTGAAGGGACAGGCCGCTACGAGCAGTACTTC. It yields the protein CASSEGTGRYEQYF.

This clonotype was detected many times. V gene TRBV7-8 combines with J gene TRBJ2-1; D is unresolved. CDR1 and CDR2 from the germline V gene are SGHVS and FQNEAQ. The V gene lost 4 bases and the J gene lost 0 bases, with 10 bases spanning the gap. CDR3 length equals 15 residues. The CDR3 coding sequence is TGTGCCAGCAGCTCCGGACGGAACTCCTACAATGAGCAGTTCTTC. As protein: CASSSGRNSYNEQFF.

DNA for the CDR3: TGCAGTGTTAAAACATGGGGGGCCCCAGCCTACGAGCAGTACTTC. Protein: CSVKTWGAPAYEQYF. V is TRBV20-1 and J is TRBJ2-7; the D gene could be TRBD1 or TRBD2 (6 bases each). The CDR3 extends over 15 amino acids. Between the trimmed V and J ends, which lost 7 bases and 2 bases, there was a span of 21 bases. Germline V CDR1 and CDR2: DFQATT, SNEGSKA (reference sequence).

This clonotype was seen only a few times. The chain combines TRBV5-1 with TRBJ2-1, with 12 nucleotides matching TRBD2. The CDR3 consists of 16 residues. Unmatched junction bases numbered 8, after V lost 5 bases and J lost 5 bases. Germline loops: CDR1 SGHRS, CDR2 YFSETQ. CDR3 coding DNA: TGCGCCAGCAGTGTCTCGCTAGCGGGGGGGGACAATGAGCAGTTCTTC. Its translation: CASSVSLAGGDNEQFF.

The V call is TRBV27, the J call TRBJ1-5; 8 bases fit TRBD1. Germline CDR1 MNHEY, CDR2 SMNVEV (reference sequence). Trimming at V came to 3 bases and at J to 4 bases, leaving 2 bases not matched to a gene. This CDR3 is 14 amino acids long. CDR3 sequence reads: CASSFYRGNQPQHF. The CDR3 bases are TGTGCCAGCAGTTTTTACAGGGGGAATCAGCCCCAGCATTTT.

V usage is TRBV9 and J usage is TRBJ1-3; 8 bases line up with TRBD1. V was pared by 4 bases and J by 2 bases, with 5 bases of the junction left unmatched. CDR1 and CDR2 (germline): SGDLS, YYNGEE. This CDR3 contains 15 residues. Here the CDR3 reads CASSPRTGTGNTIYF. The CDR3 DNA reads TGTGCCAGCAGCCCACGGACAGGGACTGGAAACACCATATATTTT. Based on the CDR3 plus reference TRBV9 and TRBJ1-3, the full variable domain is DSGVTQTPKHLITATGQRVTLRCSPRSGDLSVYWYQQSLDQGLQFLIQYYNGEERAKGNILERFSAQQFPDLHSELNLSSLELGDSALYFCASSPRTGTGNTIYFGEGSWLTVV.

The rearrangement links TRBV9 to TRBJ2-5; tentatively, D is TRBD1 (5 bases). Trimming cost V 3 bases and J 1 base, with 10 bases left between them. Germline CDR1 is SGDLS and CDR2 is YYNGEE. The CDR3 runs 14 residues. The CDR3 DNA reads as TGTGCCAGCAGCGCCGACAGATCCCAAGAGACCCAGTACTTC. It specifies CASSADRSQETQYF.

This clonotype was found many times. The chain combines TRBV7-9 with TRBJ1-2, with TRBD1 matching 9 bases. Germline CDR1 SEHNR, CDR2 FQNEAQ (reference sequence). The CDR3 loop spans 17 amino acids. Losses at the gene ends were 3 bases for V and 4 bases for J; bases not matched to a gene: 12. CDR3 region: CASSLSEQGALGYGYTF. CDR3 bases: TGTGCCAGCAGCTTGTCCGAACAGGGGGCGCTGGGCTATGGCTACACCTTC.